Listed below are T cell receptor beta chains from one sample, sequenced in a study of T cells after posttransplantation cyclophosphamide. Only in-frame clones appear in the TCRdb table, and some are missing; sequencing was by immunoSEQ multiplex PCR. The sample is made up of some 17,000 clones, none counted only once. The input for sequencing was PBMCs, taken after allogeneic stem cell transplant with posttransplant cyclophosphamide. Receptors were obtained from a female patient aged 25-39 years who received an allogeneic stem cell transplant from a related donor, was CMV-positive, and had no GVHD. Some T cells here may be from the graft donor. The CDR3 runs from the conserved cysteine through the conserved F or W. Each record gives: J gene, clone size, D gene, V gene, CDR3 DNA, CDR3 protein. A D gene is named only where the DNA matches it firmly. Clone sizes are shown as how often the clone was seen (once, few, many) or a class if it is expanded.

>TRBJ2-5|many|NA|TRBV19
TGTGCCAGTAGCGCGGGACAGCAAGAGACCCAGTACTTC
CASSAGQQETQYF
>TRBJ1-3|many|TRBD1|TRBV7-9
TGTGCCAGCAGTAGACAGGGGCCGGGGGACACCATATATTTT
CASSRQGPGDTIYF
>TRBJ1-5|many|TRBD1|TRBV19
TGTGCCAGTAGTACTGGACCAGACAGGGTCCTAAGCAATCAGCCCCAGCATTTT
CASSTGPDRVLSNQPQHF
>TRBJ2-7|many|TRBD2|TRBV11-3
TGTGCCAGCAGCCCTACTAGCGGGAGCGACGAGCAGTACTTC
CASSPTSGSDEQYF
>TRBJ2-2|many|NA|TRBV11-1
TGTGCCAGCAGCTTCGGGGGGCTTACCGGGGAGCTGTTTTTT
CASSFGGLTGELFF
>TRBJ2-7|many|NA|TRBV19
TGTGCCAGTAGTATTTTGGACAACTCCTACGAGCAGTACTTC
CASSILDNSYEQYF
>TRBJ2-1|many|TRBD1|TRBV6-1
TGTGCCAGCAGTGTGTGGGACAGCAATGAGCAGTTCTTC
CASSVWDSNEQFF
>TRBJ1-6|many|NA|TRBV6-4
TGTGCCAGCAGTGAGGAATGGGGCTCACCCCTCCACTTT
CASSEEWGSPLHF
>TRBJ2-1|many|TRBD1|TRBV11-2
TGTGCCAGCAGCGCAGGACAGGTCGGGAATCATCATGAGCAGTTCTTC
CASSAGQVGNHHEQFF
>TRBJ2-7|many|NA|TRBV28
TGTGCCAGCAGACAAACGCTGCAGGGAATCTACGAGCAGTACTTC
CASRQTLQGIYEQYF
>TRBJ2-1|many|NA|TRBV4-3
TGCGCCAGCAGCCAAGACCTGAGGGATGAGCAGTTCTTC
CASSQDLRDEQFF
>TRBJ2-7|many|TRBD1|TRBV28
TGTGCCAGCAGTTTCCAACAGGGGGACGGTAGAGGATTCTACGAGCAGTACTTC
CASSFQQGDGRGFYEQYF
>TRBJ2-5|many|NA|TRBV2
TGTGCCGGGACTCAGGGCTGGGAGACCCAGTACTTC
CAGTQGWETQYF
>TRBJ1-4|many|TRBD1|TRBV28
TGTGCCAGCAGTTTGGCAGGGGGCGATGAAAAACTGTTTTTT
CASSLAGGDEKLFF
>TRBJ2-7|many|TRBD2|TRBV5-1
TGCGCCAGCAGCCTGAATAGCGGGAGAAGCTACGAGCAGTACTTC
CASSLNSGRSYEQYF
>TRBJ2-7|many|NA|TRBV7-9
TGTGCCAGCAGCTCCCGGTTCTACGAGCAGTACTTC
CASSSRFYEQYF
>TRBJ1-1|many|TRBD1|TRBV14
TGTGCCAGCGGCCAAGGGGGCCGGACTGAAGCTTTCTTT
CASGQGGRTEAFF
>TRBJ2-3|many|TRBD2|TRBV18
TGTGCCAGCTCACCGGAAGCGGGAGCAGATACGCAGTATTTT
CASSPEAGADTQYF
>TRBJ2-1|many|NA|TRBV12-1
TGTGCCAGCAGACCACAGGGCCCCGACAATGAGCAGTTCTTC
CASRPQGPDNEQFF
>TRBJ2-3|many|TRBD1|TRBV5-1
TGCGCCAGCAGCTTGGCCGGTAGGGGGCCTGCAGATACGCAGTATTTT
CASSLAGRGPADTQYF
>TRBJ2-1|many|TRBD1|TRBV7-9
TGTGCCAGCAGCATAACAGGGGGCGCTTCCTACAATGAGCAGTTCTTC
CASSITGGASYNEQFF
>TRBJ2-2|many|TRBD2|TRBV27
TGTGCCAGCACACCCTTAGCGGGAGAAACCGGGGAGCTGTTTTTT
CASTPLAGETGELFF
>TRBJ2-1|many|TRBD2|TRBV6-1
TGTGCCAGCAGTGAATTGGCGGGAGGTGGCACCTACAATGAGCAGTTCTTC
CASSELAGGGTYNEQFF
>TRBJ1-1|many|NA|TRBV7-2
TGTGCCAGCAGCCGGGGCGGGGGATCCACTGAAGCTTTCTTT
CASSRGGGSTEAFF
>TRBJ2-3|many|TRBD2|TRBV10-3
TGTGCCATCAGTGAGTCTGAGGGACTAGTCGGGACCGATACGCAGTATTTT
CAISESEGLVGTDTQYF
>TRBJ2-5|many|TRBD1|TRBV14
TGTGCCAGCAGCCGGCGGACAGGGGGAGGGGAGACCCAGTACTTC
CASSRRTGGGETQYF
>TRBJ2-1|many|TRBD2|TRBV11-3
TGTGCCAGCAGCTTAGTTTCTAGCGGGAGCTACAATGAGCAGTTCTTC
CASSLVSSGSYNEQFF
>TRBJ2-1|many|TRBD2|TRBV7-2
TGTGCCAGCGGACTAGCGGTGAGCTCCTACAATGAGCAGTTCTTC
CASGLAVSSYNEQFF
>TRBJ2-7|many|NA|TRBV5-3
TGTGCCGACGTACCTAAGGTGTTAGCGCGGGGCCCCTACGAGCAGTACTTC
CADVPKVLARGPYEQYF
>TRBJ2-7|many|TRBD1|TRBV29-1
TGCAGCGTTCGAATTGTTACAGGGGGCCCCTACGAGCAGTACTTC
CSVRIVTGGPYEQYF
>TRBJ1-6|few|NA|TRBV30
TGTGCCTTTCGACCAGGGGCCAATTATAATTCACCCCTCCACTTT
CAFRPGANYNSPLHF
>TRBJ2-7|many|TRBD1|TRBV19
TGTGCCAGTAGTATCGAGACAGGGTACTCCTACGAGCAGTACTTC
CASSIETGYSYEQYF
>TRBJ2-1|many|NA|TRBV19
TGTGCCAGTAGTATAGGCGTGAATGAGCAGTTCTTC
CASSIGVNEQFF
>TRBJ2-3|many|TRBD2|TRBV5-1
TGCGCCAGCAGCTTTCGGCTAGCGGGCACAGATACGCAGTATTTT
CASSFRLAGTDTQYF
>TRBJ2-2|many|TRBD1|TRBV5-6
TGTGCCAGCAGCGCTCCGGGACAGGCGAACACCGGGGAGCTGTTTTTT
CASSAPGQANTGELFF
>TRBJ2-5|many|TRBD2|TRBV5-4
TGTGCCAGCAGCTCTCAGAAGACCGGGACTAGTTTAGAGACCCAGTACTTC
CASSSQKTGTSLETQYF
>TRBJ2-7|many|TRBD2|TRBV5-4
TGTGCCAGCAGCTCGGTGCTAGCGGGAGCTCTCGGCGAGCAGTACTTC
CASSSVLAGALGEQYF
>TRBJ2-1|many|NA|TRBV6-1
TGTGCCAGCAGTGAAGGGCTAGGTTATGAGCAGTTCTTC
CASSEGLGYEQFF
>TRBJ2-1|many|TRBD2|TRBV5-6
TGTGCCAGCAGCTTCCGACTAGCGGGAGCCTACAATGAGCAGTTCTTC
CASSFRLAGAYNEQFF
>TRBJ2-5|many|TRBD2|TRBV4-1
TGCGCCAGCAGCCAAGATGGACTAGCGGGGGTACGAGAGACCCAGTACTTC
CASSQDGLAGVRETQYF
>TRBJ2-7|many|TRBD2|TRBV7-8
TGTGCCAGCAGCCTTGGACTAGCGGTTTCCTACGAGCAGTACTTC
CASSLGLAVSYEQYF
>TRBJ2-7|many|NA|TRBV28
TGTGCCAGCAGATATGGTACAGGTAGCTCCTACGAGCAGTACTTC
CASRYGTGSSYEQYF
>TRBJ2-1|many|NA|TRBV19
TGTGCCATAAGCGACCCCCGATCCAATGAGCAGTTCTTC
CAISDPRSNEQFF
>TRBJ2-1|many|TRBD2|TRBV7-6
TGTGCCAGCAGCTTGATTTCTAGCGGTATTTACAATGAGCAGTTCTTC
CASSLISSGIYNEQFF
>TRBJ2-1|many|TRBD2|TRBV6-5
TGTGCCAGCAGTTACTCGGGACTAGCGTCCAATGAGCAGTTCTTC
CASSYSGLASNEQFF
>TRBJ2-2|many|NA|TRBV2
TGTGCCAGCAGAAGGCCAGGGCAGACGAACACCGGGGAGCTGTTTTTT
CASRRPGQTNTGELFF
>TRBJ2-1|many|TRBD2|TRBV7-2
TGTGCCAGCAGCTCGGGACTAGCGTTCGGCAATGAGCAGTTCTTC
CASSSGLAFGNEQFF
>TRBJ2-7|many|TRBD2|TRBV7-2
TGTGCCAGCAGCTTATCTATTGGGACTAGCGGCTACGAGCAGTACTTC
CASSLSIGTSGYEQYF
>TRBJ2-5|many|NA|TRBV18
TGTGCCAGCTCACCAATCAGGTTGGAGACCCAGTACTTC
CASSPIRLETQYF
>TRBJ2-5|many|NA|TRBV11-3
TGTGCCAGCAGCTTAGGGGCAGGGGACCAAGAGACCCAGTACTTC
CASSLGAGDQETQYF
>TRBJ2-7|many|NA|TRBV14
TGTGCCAGCAGCCAACCGGCGGGGGAGCAGTACTTC
CASSQPAGEQYF
>TRBJ1-4|many|TRBD1|TRBV5-5
TGTGCCAGCAGCTTCCGACAGGGGAATGAAAAACTGTTTTTT
CASSFRQGNEKLFF
>TRBJ2-7|many|TRBD2|TRBV5-1
TGCGCCAGCAGCTTGGATCGACTAGCGGGAGGAGACGAGCAGTACTTC
CASSLDRLAGGDEQYF
>TRBJ2-1|many|NA|TRBV19
TGTGCCAGTAGTATCACCCTGACTGGCTGGGCGGGTCTAAGTCAAGATGAGCAGTTCTTC
CASSITLTGWAGLSQDEQFF
>TRBJ2-1|many|TRBD2|TRBV28
TGTGCCAGCAGACTCAGACTAGCGGCATACAATGAGCAGTTCTTC
CASRLRLAAYNEQFF
>TRBJ2-1|many|TRBD2|TRBV7-6
TGTGCCAGCAGCACAGGAGGAGCGGGATACTATGAGCAGTTCTTC
CASSTGGAGYYEQFF
>TRBJ2-1|many|NA|TRBV4-1
TGCGCCAGCAGCCGGGGCGGACTTATGGGGGGCAATGAGCAGTTCTTC
CASSRGGLMGGNEQFF
>TRBJ2-7|many|TRBD1|TRBV9
TGTGCCAGCAATACAGGGGGCTACGCCGATCTACAGCACTTC
CASNTGGYADLQHF